Included here is one TCR beta chain sequence, with context. Antigen specificity is unknown. The table came from immunoSEQ multiplex PCR; TCRdb's copy has only in-frame clones and leaves some out. This sample has about 31,000 clones, with about 79% found just once. This CDR3 has 15 residues. The V and J ends lost 1 base and 2 bases, in that order; junction bases with no gene match: 5. Germline V gives CDR1 MGHRA, CDR2 YSYEKL. The sample belongs to a study of graft-versus-host responses after intestinal transplantation. Overall study: Grafts were multivisceral, liver-intestinal, or isolated intestinal. Among the recipients, all got anti-thymocyte globulin induction and then tacrolimus and steroids for around three years. Study-level findings and limits: Researchers found peak circulating GvH clone levels linked to early post-transplant HvG declines. Recipient marrow harbored GvH clones, some of which surfaced first in ileum or blood.

The chain combines TRBV4-1 with TRBJ2-7; 7 positions match TRBD1. The receptor was isolated from a human donor who received an intestinal transplant. The sequenced sample was unstimulated CD8+ T cells sorted from spleen or lymph node cells, obtained before intestinal transplant. CDR3 residues: CASSQGGTVTYEQYF. Written as DNA, the CDR3 is TGCGCCAGCAGCCAAGGGGGGACAGTTACCTACGAGCAGTACTTC.